These 3 T cell receptor beta chains came from one sample sequenced in a study of early T cells in non-severe SARS-CoV-2 infection. TCRdb passed the 5' RACE reads through MiXCR, listing each CDR3 protein once. This sample has tens of thousands of distinct CDR3 sequences; 8.7% occur once, and the top ten carry around 3.7%. This specimen consisted of whole blood, obtained at baseline. Every receptor here comes from an adult who was a healthcare worker with PCR-confirmed SARS-CoV-2 infection or an uninfected control (not recorded which).

This clonotype has more than one count but fewer than ten. The chain is built from TRBV20-1 and TRBJ2-2, with no clear D. In germline, CDR1 is DFQATT, CDR2 SNEGSKA (reference sequence). V was shortened by 1 base and J by 5 bases, with 14 bases between the two germline ends. The CDR3 runs to 15 residues. CDR3: CSARGPLGVTGELFF. The CDR3 DNA follows: TGCAGTGCTAGAGGTCCCTTGGGCGTTACCGGGGAGCTGTTTTTT.

This clonotype was picked up a small number of times. The chain couples TRBV6-1 to TRBJ1-5; D is possibly TRBD1 (6 bases). The germline gives CDR1 MNHNS, CDR2 SASEGT. This CDR3 contains 14 residues. V lost 8 bases, J lost 2 bases, and 13 bases lay in between. CDR3 coding DNA: TGTGCCAGCGGGGGCAGGGACCGCAATCAGCCCCAGCATTTT. This encodes CASGGRDRNQPQHF.

V is TRBV6-4 and J is TRBJ1-1; D remains ambiguous. This CDR3 is built from 13 residues. Per the germline V gene, CDR1 is MRHNA and CDR2 is SNTAGT. Trimming took 0 bases from V and 2 from J, leaving 4 bases between them. The CDR3 coding sequence is TGTGCCAGCAGTGACTCGGACAACACTGAAGCTTTCTTT. The encoded protein is CASSDSDNTEAFF.